The clone carrying this T cell receptor beta chain was observed many times. The data derive from a study of T cells after yellow fever vaccination. On the study more broadly: Where fractions had low cell numbers, libraries were prepared from them with the SMART-Seq v4 Ultra Low Input RNA kit.

In making TCR cDNA, 5'RACE template switching added a universal primer site and UMIs to it. Each CDR3 protein is one row after TCRdb ran MiXCR on the 5' RACE reads. The sample lists 42,000 or so distinct CDR3 sequences, roughly 7.1% seen once, with over 14% in the top ten. V lost 2 bases and J lost 2, with 12 bases in between. This CDR3 is built from 15 residues. The germline V gene encodes CDR1 SGHAT and CDR2 FQNNGV. The study's findings and limits: A small proportion of clonotypes was detected in both the CD4 and CD8 compartments.

The specimen was CD8+ T cells not binding an NS4B(214-222) dextramer, sorted from PBMCs, collected 45 days after the yellow fever booster vaccination. The sequence derives from a man aged 30 to 39 who received the YFV17D yellow fever vaccine. The J gene is TRBJ2-5, the V gene TRBV11-2; tentative D call: TRBD2 (5 bases). The CDR3 loop is CASSLRRLAQETQYF. The CDR3 DNA is TGTGCCAGCAGCTTACGCCGGCTAGCACAAGAGACCCAGTACTTC. The whole variable domain, filled in from reference TRBV11-2 and TRBJ2-5, reads EAGVAQSPRYKIIEKRQSVAFWCNPISGHATLYWYQQILGQGPKLLIQFQNNGVVDDSQLPKDRFSAERLKGVDSTLKIQPAKLEDSAVYLCASSLRRLAQETQYFGPGTRLLVL.